The 18 T cell receptor beta chains below come from one sample, sequenced in a study of Ad26.COV2.S vaccination and SARS-CoV-2 variants. Clones were read by immunoSEQ multiplex PCR, and TCRdb kept only the in-frame ones, dropping some. Among about 280,000 clones, more than 70% were seen once, and the ten largest hold under 4%. Treatment: about 20 received Ad26.COV2.S at low or high dose, single or two shots; roughly five received placebo; per-sample allocation not given. Sampling happened 63 days after the first vaccine or placebo injection. The sample in question was peripheral blood, obtained in a trial of Ad26.COV2.S vaccine versus placebo. The origin of the receptors is a person aged 18-65 years who received the Ad26.COV2.S COVID-19 vaccine or a placebo.

The chain recombines TRBV5-1 with TRBJ2-7, with 11 positions matching TRBD1. Germline loops: CDR1 SGHRS, CDR2 YFSETQ. Unmatched junction bases numbered 1, after V lost 3 bases and J lost 2 bases. This CDR3 is built from 14 residues. CDR3 in amino acids: CASSSGQGAYEQYF. For the CDR3, the DNA is TGCGCCAGCAGCTCGGGACAGGGGGCCTACGAGCAGTACTTC.

This clone has a handful of counts. J is TRBJ2-7 and V is TRBV27; TRBD2 agrees at 7 bases. This CDR3 is 13 amino acids long. Germline loops: CDR1 MNHEY, CDR2 SMNVEV (reference sequence). The V gene end was trimmed by 5 bases and the J gene end by 2 bases; junction bases not matched to a gene: 3. The CDR3, as DNA: TGTGCCAGCAGTCCGGGGGGACCCTACGAGCAGTACTTC. Its protein is CASSPGGPYEQYF.

V is TRBV2 and J is TRBJ1-2, with 7 nucleotides matching TRBD1. V dropped 6 bases and J dropped 5; count of bases not matched to a gene: 9. The CDR3 loop spans 14 amino acids. Germline V gives CDR1 SNHLY, CDR2 FYNNEI. DNA of the CDR3: TGTGCCAGCAGCGAGGGACAGACTCGATATGGCTACACCTTC. Translation: CASSEGQTRYGYTF.

This chain joins TRBV19 and TRBJ1-5; D not certain. Germline assignment: CDR1 LNHDA and CDR2 SQIVND (reference sequence). The CDR3 runs 15 residues. V lost 4 bases to trimming and J lost 0 bases, with 10 bases between them. CDR3 in amino acids: CASSRRSDSNQPQHF. The CDR3 DNA sequence: TGTGCCAGTAGTAGGAGATCGGATAGCAATCAGCCCCAGCATTTT.

This chain links TRBV5-1 with TRBJ2-2, with D maybe TRBD1 (6 bases). CDR3 length: 16 amino acids. CDR1 is SGHRS and CDR2 is YFSETQ in the germline V gene. With 2 bases removed from V and 0 bases from J, the gap between germline ends came to 11 bases. The DNA for the CDR3 is TGCGCCAGCAGCTTAGACAGGCCTACGAACACCGGGGAGCTGTTTTTT. The encoded protein is CASSLDRPTNTGELFF.

V usage is TRBV9 and J usage is TRBJ2-1; the D call may be TRBD1 or TRBD2 (5 bases each). The germline V and J ends were trimmed by 0 bases and 5 bases, with 9 bases remaining between them. The CDR3 sequence is 14 residues long. Germline CDR1 reads SGDLS; CDR2 reads YYNGEE. The CDR3 region is CASSVGDGDNEQFF. The CDR3 region has the DNA TGTGCCAGCAGCGTAGGGGACGGGGACAATGAGCAGTTCTTC.

This clone was counted a few times. The chain employs TRBV2 and TRBJ1-5; D remains ambiguous. The germline gives CDR1 SNHLY, CDR2 FYNNEI. The length of the CDR3 is 13 residues. Trimming cost V 4 bases and J 6 bases, with 10 bases left between them. The CDR3 DNA reads as TGTGCCAGCAGTGCTCACCTAGGTCAGCCCCAGCATTTT. It codes for CASSAHLGQPQHF.

This chain joins TRBV6-4 and TRBJ1-4; D not certain. Trimming cost V 10 bases and J 0 bases, with 15 bases left between them. Germline CDR1 and CDR2: MRHNA and SNTAGT. The CDR3 has 15 amino acids. This CDR3 is CAKGGFRATNEKLFF. In nucleotides, the CDR3 is TGTGCCAAGGGAGGGTTTCGTGCAACTAATGAAAAACTGTTTTTT.

The chain joins TRBV29-1 to TRBJ2-7; D perhaps matches TRBD2 (6 bases). Trimming pared 7 bases from V and 2 bases from J, leaving 12 bases between. The CDR3 covers 12 residues. CDR1 is SQVTM and CDR2 is ANQGSEA in the germline V gene. The CDR3 loop is CSAIGGTYEQYF. As DNA, the CDR3 is TGCAGCGCTATTGGAGGGACCTACGAGCAGTACTTC.

This clone is termed medium-sized. CDR3 loop: CASSLRAGNYGYTF. CDR3 DNA sequence: TGTGCCAGCAGCTTAAGGGCAGGGAACTATGGCTACACCTTC. This rearrangement joins TRBV13 to TRBJ1-2; TRBD1 is a possible D gene (5 bases). CDR3 size: 14 residues. The V gene lost 2 bases and the J gene lost 2 bases, with 9 bases spanning the gap. In germline, CDR1 is PRHDT, CDR2 FYEKMQ (reference sequence).

The genes are TRBV5-8 and TRBJ2-7; 8 bases are shared with TRBD2. CDR1 and CDR2 from the germline V gene are SGHTS and YDEGEE. This CDR3 comprises 14 residues. V shed 4 bases, J shed 4 bases, and the junction held 7 bases outside the gene matches. The CDR3: CASSLGGAGYEQYF. The CDR3 DNA reads as TGTGCCAGCAGCCTCGGGGGGGCCGGGTACGAGCAGTACTTC. The whole variable domain, filled in from reference TRBV5-8 and TRBJ2-7, reads EAGVTQSPTHLIKTRGQQATLRCSPISGHTSVYWYQQALGLGLQFLLWYDEGEERNRGNFPPRFSGRQFPNYSSELNVNALELEDSALYLCASSLGGAGYEQYFGPGTRLTVT.

This chain uses TRBV25-1 with TRBJ2-7; tentative D call: TRBD2 (6 bases). Per the germline V gene, CDR1 is MGHDK and CDR2 is SYGVNS. The CDR3 is 15 amino acids. Trimming shortened V by 5 bases and J by 0 bases, and 14 bases separated the two germline ends. CDR3 in amino acids: CASSNRDFYSYEQYF. Written as DNA, the CDR3 is TGTGCCAGCAGTAACCGGGACTTCTACTCCTACGAGCAGTACTTC.

This chain connects TRBV7-9 to TRBJ1-5; 8 bases match TRBD1. The germline gives CDR1 SEHNR, CDR2 FQNEAQ (reference sequence). This CDR3 is built from 13 residues. Trimming took 5 bases from V and 6 from J; bases not matched to a gene: 3. The CDR3 DNA reads TGTGCCAGCAGCGGCGGGACAGGTCAGCCCCAGCATTTT. Residues: CASSGGTGQPQHF.

V gene TRBV5-1 combines with J gene TRBJ2-2; the D gene is possibly TRBD2 (5 bases). Trimming took 4 bases from V and 0 from J, leaving 13 bases between them. Germline V gives CDR1 SGHRS, CDR2 YFSETQ. CDR3 length equals 16 residues. The DNA for the CDR3 is TGCGCCAGCAGCGCCCCCGGGAAAACGAACACCGGGGAGCTGTTTTTT. Translated, it gives CASSAPGKTNTGELFF.

The chain links TRBV19 to TRBJ2-7; TRBD1 or TRBD2 may be the D gene (5 bases each). V was shortened by 5 bases and J by 3 bases, with 17 bases between the two germline ends. This CDR3 comprises 15 residues. From germline, CDR1 is LNHDA and CDR2 SQIVND (reference sequence). The CDR3 coding sequence is TGTGCCAGTAGTTTCCCCCGGGACGGTTACTACGAGCAGTACTTC. Its translation: CASSFPRDGYYEQYF.

The chain recombines TRBV5-4 with TRBJ1-1; D unclear. This CDR3 spans 16 amino acids. Between the trimmed V and J ends, which lost 0 bases and 0 bases, there was a span of 12 bases. The germline V gene encodes CDR1 SGHNT and CDR2 YYREEE (reference sequence). The chain's CDR3 is CASSLVVQAMNTEAFF. CDR3 DNA sequence: TGTGCCAGCAGCTTGGTCGTCCAGGCCATGAACACTGAAGCTTTCTTT.

The gene calls are TRBV11-2 and TRBJ1-4, with 7 bases identical to TRBD1. The CDR3 extends over 14 amino acids. The germline gives CDR1 SGHAT, CDR2 FQNNGV. Losses at the gene ends were 6 bases for V and 5 bases for J; bases not matched to a gene: 6. Written as DNA, the CDR3 is TGTGCCAGCAGGAAACAGGGGTGGAATGAAAAACTGTTTTTT. It codes for CASRKQGWNEKLFF. Full variable domain (rest looked up from reference TRBV11-2 and TRBJ1-4): EAGVAQSPRYKIIEKRQSVAFWCNPISGHATLYWYQQILGQGPKLLIQFQNNGVVDDSQLPKDRFSAERLKGVDSTLKIQPAKLEDSAVYLCASRKQGWNEKLFFGSGTQLSVL.

The J gene is TRBJ1-3, the V gene TRBV5-1, with a weak D call TRBD1 (6 bases). This CDR3 is built from 14 residues. Germline V gene sequence: CDR1 SGHRS, CDR2 YFSETQ. V was clipped by 4 bases and J by 2 bases, with 10 bases between them. The CDR3 spells CASSPGQAGNTIYF. The DNA for the CDR3 is TGCGCCAGCAGCCCGGGACAAGCTGGAAACACCATATATTTT.